This entry describes one T cell receptor beta chain. These data are taken from a study of blood T cell repertoires in COVID-19. The wider study: Samples representing acute and convalescent COVID-19 were sourced from the United States, Italy and Spain.

The germline V and J ends were trimmed by 4 bases and 4 bases, with 22 bases remaining between them. Germline V gene lookup returns CDR1 SGHVS and CDR2 FNYEAQ. This CDR3 comprises 18 residues. As handled by the study authors: Using reference gene primer amplification, nucleated cell counts were estimated. Here immunoSEQ multiplex PCR was the method, and the copy in TCRdb shows in-frame clones only, minus some. V and J calls plus clone size are reproduced from that table; the DNA served to infer D and trimming. The sample yields more than 200,000 clones, about nine tenths seen once. This clonotype was obtained from a man over 45 with COVID-19, enrolled during active disease. The sample consisted of peripheral blood. The chain employs TRBV7-6 and TRBJ2-2, with D perhaps TRBD2 (5 bases). The CDR3: CASSSSRRAVPGTGELFF. The CDR3 nucleotides read TGTGCCAGCAGCTCGAGCCGACGAGCGGTACCGGGCACCGGGGAGCTGTTTTTT.